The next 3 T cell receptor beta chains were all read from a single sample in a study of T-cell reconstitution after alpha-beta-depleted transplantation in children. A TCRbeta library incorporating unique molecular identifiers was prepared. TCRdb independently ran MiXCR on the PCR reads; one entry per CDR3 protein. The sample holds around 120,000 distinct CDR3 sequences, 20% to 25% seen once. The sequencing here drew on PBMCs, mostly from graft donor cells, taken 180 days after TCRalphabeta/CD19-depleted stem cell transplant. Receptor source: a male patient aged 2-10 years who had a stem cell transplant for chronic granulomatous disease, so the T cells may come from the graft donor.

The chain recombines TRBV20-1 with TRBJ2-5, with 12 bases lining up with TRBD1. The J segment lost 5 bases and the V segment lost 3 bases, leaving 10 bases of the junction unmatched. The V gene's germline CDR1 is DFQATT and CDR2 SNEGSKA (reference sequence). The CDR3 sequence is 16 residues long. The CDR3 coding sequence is TGCAGTGCTAGTGAGGGACAGGGGGCGAGGAAGGAGACCCAGTACTTC. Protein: CSASEGQGARKETQYF.

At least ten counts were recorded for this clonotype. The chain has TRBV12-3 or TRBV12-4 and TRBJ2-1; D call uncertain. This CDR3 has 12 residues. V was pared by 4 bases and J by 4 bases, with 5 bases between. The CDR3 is CASSYEYNEQFF. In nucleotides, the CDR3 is TGTGCCAGCAGTTACGAGTACAATGAGCAGTTCTTC.

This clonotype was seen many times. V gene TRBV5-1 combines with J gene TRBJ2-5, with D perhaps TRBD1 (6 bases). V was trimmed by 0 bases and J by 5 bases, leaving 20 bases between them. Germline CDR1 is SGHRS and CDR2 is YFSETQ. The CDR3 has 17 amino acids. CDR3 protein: CASSLGIRDTVGETQYF. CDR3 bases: TGCGCCAGCAGCTTGGGGATCCGGGACACAGTCGGGGAGACCCAGTACTTC.